The next 10 T cell receptor beta chains were all read from a single sample in a study of human T cells and chemical hapten exposure. TCRdb reanalysed the RACE reads using MiXCR and keeps one entry per CDR3 protein. In the table there are over 300,000 distinct CDR3 sequences, approximately 5% of which are singletons. The time point denotes: pre-sensitization, week 0. Treatment of the sample: therapeutic diphenylcyclopropenone sensitization with weekly scalp DPC. Sequenced here: whole blood, sampled in connection with sensitization to the hapten diphenylcyclopropenone (DPC). These receptors were taken from a woman in her 50s with alopecia areata. Some clones in this sample may be carry-over from other donors' samples.

The chain links TRBV12-3 or TRBV12-4 to TRBJ1-5; 8 bases agree with TRBD1. The CDR3 contains 12 residues. Germline trimming cut 4 bases from V and 8 bases from J; bases unmatched to any gene: 1. The CDR3 DNA reads TGTGCCAGCAGTTCACAGGGGGAGCCCCAGCATTTT. Amino acids: CASSSQGEPQHF.

This clonotype has more than one count but fewer than ten. The rearrangement links TRBV9 to TRBJ2-4; perhaps D is TRBD1 or TRBD2 (6 bases each). The V gene's germline CDR1 is SGDLS and CDR2 YYNGEE. This CDR3 region has 14 residues. V was shortened by 0 bases and J by 9 bases, with 13 bases between the two germline ends. CDR3 sequence (DNA): TGTGCCAGCAGCGTAGCGGGGGCCTTGGGCATTCAGTACTTC. It encodes CASSVAGALGIQYF.

This clonotype was counted at least ten times. The J gene is TRBJ1-1, the V gene TRBV29-1; D is possibly TRBD1 (5 bases). The germline V and J ends were trimmed by 5 bases and 7 bases, with 14 bases remaining between them. CDR1 SQVTM and CDR2 ANQGSEA come from the germline V gene. CDR3 size: 12 residues. CDR3 in amino acids: CSVKRQGSEAFF. CDR3 coding DNA: TGCAGCGTTAAACGGCAGGGAAGTGAAGCTTTCTTT.

This clonotype was found many times. The chain employs TRBV7-2 and TRBJ2-3, with D maybe TRBD1 (5 bases). The CDR3 contains 14 residues. V was trimmed by 5 bases and J by 3 bases, leaving 12 bases between them. CDR1 SGHTA and CDR2 FQGNSA come from the germline V gene. CDR3 protein: CASSRVGPTDTQYF. In DNA form, the CDR3 reads TGTGCCAGCAGCCGAGTGGGGCCGACAGATACGCAGTATTTT.

This clonotype was counted ten times or more. J is TRBJ1-6 and V is TRBV2, with D tentatively TRBD1 (5 bases). The germline V gene encodes CDR1 SNHLY and CDR2 FYNNEI. The CDR3 is 14 amino acids. V shed 2 bases and J shed 9 bases, with 11 bases lying between them. The CDR3 DNA sequence: TGTGCCAGCAGTGAAACTACGGGGGGTTCACCCCTCCACTTT. This sequence encodes CASSETTGGSPLHF.

This clonotype was counted a few times. The chain couples TRBV14 to TRBJ2-5; TRBD2 matches 13 bases. CDR3 size: 18 residues. Germline loops: CDR1 SGHDN, CDR2 FVKESK. The junction had 4 bases not matched to a gene; V was cut back by 0 bases and J by 0 bases. This CDR3 is CASSQETSGRANQETQYF. CDR3 bases: TGTGCCAGCAGCCAAGAAACTAGCGGGAGGGCCAACCAAGAGACCCAGTACTTC.

The rearrangement joins TRBV7-9 to TRBJ1-2; D is ambiguous. The CDR3 has 13 amino acids. CDR1 and CDR2 from the germline V gene are SEHNR and FQNEAQ (reference sequence). The V and J ends lost 3 bases and 3 bases respectively, with 8 bases between them. CDR3 bases: TGTGCCAGCAGCTTTGCCGCCGACTATGGCTACACCTTC. This gives the protein CASSFAADYGYTF.

Ten or more counts support this clonotype. CDR3 nucleotide sequence: TGTGCCAGCAGTTTGGAGGGGAACTATGGCTACACCTTC. Translating gives CASSLEGNYGYTF. V usage is TRBV6-5 and J usage is TRBJ1-2; possibly TRBD1 for D (5 bases). Deletions cut 4 bases from V and 2 bases from J, with 8 bases between. CDR1 is MNHEY, CDR2 SVGAGI, per germline. The CDR3 runs to 13 residues.

This clonotype has more than one count but fewer than ten. The chain links TRBV20-1 to TRBJ1-5; perhaps TRBD1 as D (5 bases). This CDR3 comprises 14 residues. Trimming cost V 1 base and J 6 bases, with 13 bases left between them. Germline loops: CDR1 DFQATT, CDR2 SNEGSKA (reference sequence). CDR3: CSARGSTGGQPQHF. As DNA, the CDR3 is TGCAGTGCTAGAGGTTCCACGGGGGGTCAGCCCCAGCATTTT.

This clonotype has more than one count but fewer than ten. This chain uses TRBV7-9 with TRBJ1-1; D not certain. CDR1 and CDR2 from the germline V gene are SEHNR and FQNEAQ (reference sequence). V gave up 5 bases and J gave up 0 bases, with 13 bases separating them. The CDR3 is made up of 15 amino acids. The CDR3 DNA sequence: TGTGCCAGCAGCCCCCGCGACAACCTGAACACTGAAGCTTTCTTT. Encoded protein: CASSPRDNLNTEAFF.